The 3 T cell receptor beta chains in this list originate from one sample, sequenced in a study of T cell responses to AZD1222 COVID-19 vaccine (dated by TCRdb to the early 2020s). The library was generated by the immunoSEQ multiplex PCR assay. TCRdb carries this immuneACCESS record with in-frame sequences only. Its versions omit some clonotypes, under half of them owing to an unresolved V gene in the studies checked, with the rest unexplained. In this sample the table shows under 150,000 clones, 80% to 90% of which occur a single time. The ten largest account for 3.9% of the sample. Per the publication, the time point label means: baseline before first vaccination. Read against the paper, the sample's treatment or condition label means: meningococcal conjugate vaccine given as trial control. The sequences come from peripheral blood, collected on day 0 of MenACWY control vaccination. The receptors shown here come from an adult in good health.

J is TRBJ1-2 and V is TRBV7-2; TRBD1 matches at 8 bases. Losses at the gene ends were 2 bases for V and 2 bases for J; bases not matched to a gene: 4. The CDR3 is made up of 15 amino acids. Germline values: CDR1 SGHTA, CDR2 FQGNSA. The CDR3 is CASSLNQGANYGYTF. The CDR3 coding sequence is TGTGCCAGCAGCTTAAATCAGGGGGCGAACTATGGCTACACCTTC.

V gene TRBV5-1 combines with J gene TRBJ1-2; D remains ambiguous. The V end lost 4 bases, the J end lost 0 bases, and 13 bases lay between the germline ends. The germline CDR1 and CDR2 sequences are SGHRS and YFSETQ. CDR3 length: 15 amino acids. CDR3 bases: TGCGCCAGCAGCCCGAGAGGTCGAGCTAACTATGGCTACACCTTC. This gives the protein CASSPRGRANYGYTF. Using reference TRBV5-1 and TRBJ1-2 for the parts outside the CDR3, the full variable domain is KAGVTQTPRYLIKTRGQQVTLSCSPISGHRSVSWYQQTPGQGLQFLFEYFSETQRNKGNFPGRFSGRQFSNSRSEMNVSTLELGDSALYLCASSPRGRANYGYTFGSGTRLTVV.

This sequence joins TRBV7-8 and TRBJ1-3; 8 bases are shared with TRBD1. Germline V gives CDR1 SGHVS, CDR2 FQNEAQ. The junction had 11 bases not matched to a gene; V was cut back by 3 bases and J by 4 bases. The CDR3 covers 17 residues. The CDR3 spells CASSFYRADRVGNTIYF. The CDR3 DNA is TGTGCCAGCAGCTTTTACAGGGCGGACAGGGTCGGAAACACCATATATTTT.